Sequencing of this T cell receptor beta chain was carried out in a study of response to subunit inactivated influenza vaccine. Findings and caveats of the study: It was suggested by the authors that few new T cells are recruited by each seasonal influenza vaccination.

V was pared by 7 bases and J by 5 bases, with 9 bases of the junction left unmatched. Looked up from germline, CDR1 is MGHDK and CDR2 is SYGVNS. The CDR3 has 14 residues. This clonotype has more than one count but fewer than ten. Its matching antigen is unknown. TCRdb reprocessed the RT-PCR reads via MiXCR and lists one record per CDR3 protein. Of approximately 290,000 distinct CDR3 sequences listed, roughly 20% are singletons. The sequences come from PBMCs from blood, collected less than 22 months after vaccination. The clonotype originates from a man between 50 and 69 years old who received an inactivated influenza vaccine. The genes are TRBV25-1 and TRBJ2-5; 8 bases line up with TRBD1. For the CDR3, the DNA is TGTGCCAGCAATCCTTCAGGGGGCCGTGAGACCCAGTACTTC. This codes for CASNPSGGRETQYF.